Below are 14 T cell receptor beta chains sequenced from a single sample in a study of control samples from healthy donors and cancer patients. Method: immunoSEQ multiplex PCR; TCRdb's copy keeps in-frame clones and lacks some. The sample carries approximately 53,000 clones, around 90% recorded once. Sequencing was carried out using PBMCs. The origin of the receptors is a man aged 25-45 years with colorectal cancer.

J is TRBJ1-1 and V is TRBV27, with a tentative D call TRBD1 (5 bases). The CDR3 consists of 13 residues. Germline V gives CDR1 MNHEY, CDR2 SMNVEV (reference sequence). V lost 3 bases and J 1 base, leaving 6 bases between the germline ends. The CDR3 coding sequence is TGTGCCAGCAGTTTTCAGGGGAACACTGAAGCTTTCTTT. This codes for CASSFQGNTEAFF.

Here the CDR3 reads CASSLTGTGGVFRMNTEAFF. The CDR3 coding sequence is TGTGCCAGCAGTCTGACCGGGACAGGGGGCGTTTTTAGGATGAACACTGAAGCTTTCTTT. The chain couples TRBV6-6 to TRBJ1-1; 12 bases align to TRBD1. After removal of 5 bases from V and 0 bases from J, the junction contained 16 bases not matched to a gene. The germline gives CDR1 MNHNY, CDR2 SVGAGI (reference sequence). This CDR3 has 20 residues.

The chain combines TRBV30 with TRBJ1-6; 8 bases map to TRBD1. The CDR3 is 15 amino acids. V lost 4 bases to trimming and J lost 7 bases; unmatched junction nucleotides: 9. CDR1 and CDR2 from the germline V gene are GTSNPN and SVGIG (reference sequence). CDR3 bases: TGTGCCTGGACAGGGACAGGTTTCGGGAATTCACCCCTCCACTTT. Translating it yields CAWTGTGFGNSPLHF. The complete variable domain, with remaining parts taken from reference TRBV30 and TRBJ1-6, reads SQTIHQWPATLVQPVGSPLSLECTVEGTSNPNLYWYRQAAGRGLQLLFYSVGIGQISSEVPQNLSASRPQDRQFILSSKKLLLSDSGFYLCAWTGTGFGNSPLHFGNGTRLTVT.

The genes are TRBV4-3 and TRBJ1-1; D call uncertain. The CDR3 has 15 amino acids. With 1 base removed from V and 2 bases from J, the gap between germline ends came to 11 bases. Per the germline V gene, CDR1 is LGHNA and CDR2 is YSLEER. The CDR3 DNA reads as TGCGCCAGCAGCCAAGGGGCAACTCCAAACACTGAAGCTTTCTTT. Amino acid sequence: CASSQGATPNTEAFF.

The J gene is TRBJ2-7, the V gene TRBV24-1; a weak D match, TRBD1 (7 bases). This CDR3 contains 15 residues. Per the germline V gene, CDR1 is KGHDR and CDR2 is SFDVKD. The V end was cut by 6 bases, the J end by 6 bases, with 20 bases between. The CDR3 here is CATSLAGGGKGEQYF. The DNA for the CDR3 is TGTGCCACCAGTTTGGCAGGGGGAGGAAAAGGCGAGCAGTACTTC.

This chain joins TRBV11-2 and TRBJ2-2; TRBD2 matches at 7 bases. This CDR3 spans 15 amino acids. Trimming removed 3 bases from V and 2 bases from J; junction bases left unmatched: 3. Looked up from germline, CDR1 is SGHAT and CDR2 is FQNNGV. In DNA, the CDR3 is TGTGCCAGCAGCTTGGGACTACCTAACACCGGGGAGCTGTTTTTT. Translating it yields CASSLGLPNTGELFF.

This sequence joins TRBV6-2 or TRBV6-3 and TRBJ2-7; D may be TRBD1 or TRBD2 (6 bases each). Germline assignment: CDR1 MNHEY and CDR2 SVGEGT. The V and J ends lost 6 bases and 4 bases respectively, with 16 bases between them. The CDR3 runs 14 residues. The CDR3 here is CASSLLGGVYEQYV. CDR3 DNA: TGTGCCAGCAGCTTGCTCGGGGGCGTTTACGAGCAGTACGTC.

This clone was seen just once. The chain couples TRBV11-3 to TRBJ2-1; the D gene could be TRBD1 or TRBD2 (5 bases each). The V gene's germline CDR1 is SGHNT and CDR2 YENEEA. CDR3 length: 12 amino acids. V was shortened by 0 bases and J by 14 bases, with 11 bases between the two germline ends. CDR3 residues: CASSLDRGKEFF. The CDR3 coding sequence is TGTGCCAGCAGCTTAGATCGGGGCAAAGAGTTCTTC.

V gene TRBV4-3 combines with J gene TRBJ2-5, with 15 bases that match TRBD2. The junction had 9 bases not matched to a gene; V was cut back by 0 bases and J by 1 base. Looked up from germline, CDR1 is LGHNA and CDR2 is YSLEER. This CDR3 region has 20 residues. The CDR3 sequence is CASSQEVAGLAGGLQETQYF. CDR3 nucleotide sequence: TGCGCCAGCAGCCAAGAGGTTGCGGGACTAGCGGGGGGCCTCCAAGAGACCCAGTACTTC.

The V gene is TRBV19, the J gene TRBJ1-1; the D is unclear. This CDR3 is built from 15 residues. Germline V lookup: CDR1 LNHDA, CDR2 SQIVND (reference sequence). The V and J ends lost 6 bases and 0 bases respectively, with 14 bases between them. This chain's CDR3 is CASSHRRVMNTEAFF. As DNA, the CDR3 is TGTGCCAGTAGCCATCGACGCGTTATGAACACTGAAGCTTTCTTT.

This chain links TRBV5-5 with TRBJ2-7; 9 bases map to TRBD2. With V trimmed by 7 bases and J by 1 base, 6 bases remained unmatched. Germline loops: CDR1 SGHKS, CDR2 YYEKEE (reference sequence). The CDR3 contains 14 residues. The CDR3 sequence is CASRLAGSSYEQYF. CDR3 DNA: TGTGCCAGCCGCCTAGCGGGGAGTTCCTACGAGCAGTACTTC. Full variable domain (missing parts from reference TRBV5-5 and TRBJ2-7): DAGVTQSPTHLIKTRGQQVTLRCSPISGHKSVSWYQQVLGQGPQFIFQYYEKEERGRGNFPDRFSARQFPNYSSELNVNALLLGDSALYLCASRLAGSSYEQYFGPGTRLTVT.

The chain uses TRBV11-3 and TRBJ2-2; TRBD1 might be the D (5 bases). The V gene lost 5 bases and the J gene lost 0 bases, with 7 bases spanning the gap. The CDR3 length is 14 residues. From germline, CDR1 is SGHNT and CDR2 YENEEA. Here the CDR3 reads CASSPGSNTGELFF. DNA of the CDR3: TGTGCCAGCAGCCCAGGGTCGAACACCGGGGAGCTGTTTTTT.

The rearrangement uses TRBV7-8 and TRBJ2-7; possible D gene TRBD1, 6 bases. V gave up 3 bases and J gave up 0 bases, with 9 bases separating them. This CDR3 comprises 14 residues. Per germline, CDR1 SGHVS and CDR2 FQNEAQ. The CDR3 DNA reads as TGTGCCAGCAGCTTTGGGGGCACCTCCTACGAGCAGTACTTC. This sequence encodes CASSFGGTSYEQYF.

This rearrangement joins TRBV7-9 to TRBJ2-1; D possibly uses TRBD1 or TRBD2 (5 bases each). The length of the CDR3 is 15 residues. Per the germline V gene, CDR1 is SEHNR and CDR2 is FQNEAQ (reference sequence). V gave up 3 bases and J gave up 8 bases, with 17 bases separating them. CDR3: CASSFSGDPFYEQFF. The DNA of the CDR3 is TGTGCCAGCAGCTTTAGTGGGGACCCCTTCTATGAGCAGTTCTTC.